In its sample, the clone carrying this T cell receptor beta chain was seen a few times. The antigen remains undetermined. The time point here: persistent/refractory GD, antithyroid drugs over 5 years with positive TRAb. Generation of the TCR library employed RNA extracted from PBMCs. Recruitment took place at an endocrinology department in Xi'an, China. The entry originates in a study of regulatory T cells in long-lasting Graves disease. Both iRepertoire HTBI primers and Arm-PCR of CDR3 regions were used to build the TCR beta libraries. How the authors handled the data: Detected in the samples were some 68 TRBV and approximately 14 TRBJ segments. TCRdb called the multiplex PCR reads again in MiXCR, with one record for every CDR3 protein. The V and J calls were not made by the authors but by TCRdb's processing. This table holds a few hundred thousand distinct CDR3 sequences, approximately 25% found once.

General study points: TRBV28, TRBJ1-2 and TRBJ2-5 were segments that persistent disease favored.

The CDR3 spans 13 residues. V shed 3 bases and J 9 bases; nucleotides not matched to a gene: 5. Germline CDR1 reads SNHLY; CDR2 reads FYNNEI. The chain employs TRBV2 and TRBJ2-1, with TRBD1 identical over 7 bases. The clonotype comes from a woman aged 40 to 50 with Graves disease. Sequences were derived from peripheral blood mononuclear cells (PBMCs), sampled when the disease was refractory, from a patient treated with antithyroid drugs. CDR3 bases: TGTGCCAGCAGTGACCGCCGGGACAGTGAGCAGTTCTTC. The encoded protein is CASSDRRDSEQFF.